Following are 20 T cell receptor beta chains from one sample sequenced in a study of blood T cell repertoires in COVID-19. Measured with immunoSEQ multiplex PCR; TCRdb has only the in-frame clones, and not every one. The sample yields 150,000 to 200,000 clones, roughly nine tenths seen once. Material for sequencing was peripheral blood. The source of these receptors is a man aged 70-80 years with active or convalescent COVID-19.

The chain employs TRBV19 and TRBJ1-4, with D tentatively TRBD1 (6 bases). This CDR3 region has 11 residues. CDR1 is LNHDA, CDR2 SQIVND, per germline (reference sequence). The CDR3 sequence: CSRGNFGKLFF. The CDR3 DNA follows: TGTAGCAGGGGTAATTTCGGAAAACTGTTTTTT. Together with reference TRBV19 and TRBJ1-4, the CDR3 gives the full variable domain: DGGITQSPKYLFRKEGQNVTLSCEQNLNHDAMYWYRQDPGQGLRLIYYSQIVNDFQKGDIAEGYSVSREKKESFPLTVTSAQKNPTAFYLCSRGNFGKLFFGSGTQLSVL.

The rearrangement uses TRBV20-1 and TRBJ2-1; 9 nucleotides match TRBD2. The CDR3 covers 17 residues. Trimming at V came to 3 bases and at J to 6 bases, leaving 15 bases not matched to a gene. Germline V lookup: CDR1 DFQATT, CDR2 SNEGSKA (reference sequence). The CDR3 is CSASWSLLAGEGNEQFF. CDR3 coding DNA: TGCAGTGCTAGTTGGTCCCTGTTAGCGGGAGAGGGCAATGAGCAGTTCTTC.

A single count supports this clone. Distinct nucleotide sequences in the sample also encode this CDR3. The gene calls are TRBV2 and TRBJ1-4; D ambiguous. The CDR3 has 12 amino acids. Per the germline V gene, CDR1 is SNHLY and CDR2 is FYNNEI. Trimming pared 6 bases from V and 7 bases from J, leaving 9 bases between. The CDR3 coding sequence is TGTGCCAGCAGGCGCGGCGGTGAAAAACTGTTTTTT. Protein sequence: CASRRGGEKLFF.

The chain joins TRBV5-5 to TRBJ1-2, with TRBD1 matching 9 bases. The CDR3 extends over 16 amino acids. Germline V gene sequence: CDR1 SGHKS, CDR2 YYEKEE (reference sequence). After removal of 5 bases from V and 4 bases from J, the junction contained 12 bases not matched to a gene. CDR3 sequence reads: CASSSTPGQGAYGYTF. The CDR3 nucleotides are TGTGCCAGCAGTTCGACCCCGGGACAGGGAGCCTATGGCTACACCTTC.

This chain uses TRBV5-1 with TRBJ2-5; D perhaps matches TRBD2 (6 bases). Trimming cost V 4 bases and J 1 base, with 14 bases left between them. The CDR3 is 15 amino acids. CDR1 and CDR2 from the germline V gene are SGHRS and YFSETQ. The CDR3 nucleotides read TGCGCCAGCAGCAGGTATAGGGGAGGCCAAGAGACCCAGTACTTC. Its translation is CASSRYRGGQETQYF.

V is TRBV19 and J is TRBJ1-1; 9 bases agree with TRBD1. The trim removed 5 bases at V and 5 bases at J, leaving 12 bases unmatched. Germline V gives CDR1 LNHDA, CDR2 SQIVND (reference sequence). This CDR3 is 16 amino acids long. CDR3 residues: CASSPGRRQGVTEAFF. Written as DNA, the CDR3 is TGTGCCAGTAGTCCAGGTCGGAGACAGGGGGTTACTGAAGCTTTCTTT.

The table lists this clone with a count of one. The V call is TRBV28, the J call TRBJ2-7, with 8 bases identical to TRBD2. Germline trimming cut 5 bases from V and 2 bases from J; bases unmatched to any gene: 5. Germline CDR1 MDHEN, CDR2 SYDVKM. CDR3 length: 14 amino acids. The CDR3 sequence: CASSGGTSTYEQYF. The CDR3 nucleotides are TGTGCCAGCAGTGGAGGGACTAGTACCTACGAGCAGTACTTC.

This chain links TRBV4-3 with TRBJ2-1; no clear D gene. CDR1 is LGHNA, CDR2 YSLEER, per germline. This CDR3 comprises 13 residues. V shed 0 bases and J shed 11 bases, with 11 bases lying between them. CDR3 sequence (DNA): TGCGCCAGCAGCCAAGAGTACGGCGGCAAGCAGTTCTTC. Translated: CASSQEYGGKQFF.

In this sample, this clone turned up once. The chain couples TRBV5-3 to TRBJ1-5, with D possibly TRBD1 on 6 matching bases. TRBV5-3 counts as an open reading frame of uncertain function. Trimming left V 4 bases short and J 3 bases short, with 17 bases between. The CDR3 is 16 amino acids. The CDR3 region is CARSLLGQGPNQPQHF. CDR3 sequence (DNA): TGTGCCAGAAGCCTACTTGGGCAGGGGCCCAATCAGCCCCAGCATTTT.

CDR3 in amino acids: CASSLATGGVGNTEAFF. The CDR3 nucleotides are TGTGCCAGCAGCTTAGCTACAGGGGGAGTGGGAAACACTGAAGCTTTCTTT. The chain combines TRBV7-9 with TRBJ1-1, with 8 bases that match TRBD1. The germline CDR1 and CDR2 sequences are SEHNR and FQNEAQ (reference sequence). The CDR3 has 17 residues. Trimming at V came to 0 bases and at J to 2 bases, leaving 8 bases not matched to a gene.

The chain is built from TRBV24-1 and TRBJ1-5; D uncertain. The CDR3 length is 15 residues. Trimming left V 3 bases short and J 2 bases short, with 10 bases between. The germline CDR1 and CDR2 sequences are KGHDR and SFDVKD. CDR3 in amino acids: CATSDTGPGNQPQHF. CDR3 DNA sequence: TGTGCCACCAGTGATACGGGTCCCGGCAATCAGCCCCAGCATTTT.

The chain couples TRBV7-9 to TRBJ2-4; 8 nucleotides match TRBD2. The CDR3 runs 15 residues. CDR1 is SEHNR and CDR2 is FQNEAQ in the germline V gene (reference sequence). With 2 bases clipped from V and 1 base from J, the junction kept 1 base outside the gene matches. The CDR3 DNA follows: TGTGCCAGCAGCTTAATAGCGGGGGCCAAAAACATTCAGTACTTC. Its protein product is CASSLIAGAKNIQYF. The full variable domain, its missing parts supplied by reference TRBV7-9 and TRBJ2-4, is DTGVSQNPRHKITKRGQNVTFRCDPISEHNRLYWYRQTLGQGPEFLTYFQNEAQLEKSRLLSDRFSAERPKGSFSTLEIQRTEQGDSAMYLCASSLIAGAKNIQYFGAGTRLSVL.

V and J are TRBV6-5 and TRBJ2-7, with a possible D match to TRBD1 (6 bases). Germline V CDR1 and CDR2: MNHEY, SVGAGI. V gave up 4 bases and J gave up 0 bases, with 10 bases separating them. There are 14 residues in the CDR3. CDR3 nucleotide sequence: TGTGCCAGCAGTTCCGACAGGATCTCCTACGAGCAGTACTTC. Translation: CASSSDRISYEQYF.

The chain's CDR3 is CASSFLAGGMNEQFF. In nucleotides, the CDR3 is TGCGCCAGCAGCTTTCTAGCGGGAGGTATGAATGAGCAGTTCTTC. The rearrangement joins TRBV5-1 to TRBJ2-1; TRBD2 matches at 11 bases. CDR1 and CDR2 (germline): SGHRS, YFSETQ. This CDR3 has 15 amino acids. After removal of 2 bases from V and 7 bases from J, the junction contained 5 bases not matched to a gene.

The rearrangement joins TRBV15 to TRBJ2-3; TRBD2 matches at 8 bases. Germline CDR1 LNHNV, CDR2 YYDKDF (reference sequence). V was clipped by 0 bases and J by 3 bases; unmatched bases: 8. The CDR3 consists of 17 residues. CDR3 sequence: CATSRDFDSGSTDTQYF. The DNA of the CDR3 is TGTGCCACCAGCAGAGATTTTGACAGCGGGAGTACAGATACGCAGTATTTT.

The chain couples TRBV6-5 to TRBJ1-1; 7 bases are a match to TRBD1. The length of the CDR3 is 13 residues. Germline V gene lookup returns CDR1 MNHEY and CDR2 SVGAGI. Germline trimming cut 0 bases from V and 9 bases from J; bases unmatched to any gene: 4. The CDR3: CASSYSRGQQAFF. CDR3 sequence (DNA): TGTGCCAGCAGTTACTCGAGGGGACAGCAAGCTTTCTTT.

CDR3 in amino acids: CASSSDTIGVKLFF. The CDR3 bases are TGTGCCAGTAGCTCGGACACAATAGGAGTAAAACTGTTTTTT. The genes are TRBV19 and TRBJ1-4; a possible D gene is TRBD1 (5 bases). The CDR3 runs 14 residues. V lost 6 bases, J lost 10 bases, and 18 bases lay in between. Germline V gene sequence: CDR1 LNHDA, CDR2 SQIVND (reference sequence).

V is TRBV27 and J is TRBJ2-1, with 7 bases that match TRBD2. The CDR3 totals 17 residues. V shed 7 bases and J 0 bases; nucleotides not matched to a gene: 12. Germline CDR1 and CDR2: MNHEY and SMNVEV (reference sequence). Here the CDR3 reads CASKRDPSPSSYNEQFF. DNA of the CDR3: TGTGCCAGCAAGCGGGACCCCAGCCCGAGCTCCTACAATGAGCAGTTCTTC.

The V gene is TRBV7-2, the J gene TRBJ2-7, with TRBD2 identical over 8 bases. CDR1 is SGHTA, CDR2 FQGNSA, per germline. The CDR3 is 14 residues long. V gave up 5 bases and J gave up 5 bases; unmatched junction bases: 8. The CDR3 spells CASSPGLARDEQYF. CDR3 DNA sequence: TGTGCCAGCAGCCCCGGACTAGCCCGCGACGAGCAGTACTTC.

The CDR3 nucleotides are TGTGCCAGCACGGACAGATTTGTTACTGGAAACACCATATATTTT. Protein sequence: CASTDRFVTGNTIYF. The rearrangement uses TRBV28 and TRBJ1-3; maybe TRBD1 (6 bases). V was clipped by 7 bases and J by 2 bases, with 15 bases between them. There are 15 residues in the CDR3. CDR1 and CDR2 from the germline V gene are MDHEN and SYDVKM. Combining the CDR3 with reference TRBV28 and TRBJ1-3 gives the whole variable domain DVKVTQSSRYLVKRTGEKVFLECVQDMDHENMFWYRQDPGLGLRLIYFSYDVKMKEKGDIPEGYSVSREKKERFSLILESASTNQTSMYLCASTDRFVTGNTIYFGEGSWLTVV.